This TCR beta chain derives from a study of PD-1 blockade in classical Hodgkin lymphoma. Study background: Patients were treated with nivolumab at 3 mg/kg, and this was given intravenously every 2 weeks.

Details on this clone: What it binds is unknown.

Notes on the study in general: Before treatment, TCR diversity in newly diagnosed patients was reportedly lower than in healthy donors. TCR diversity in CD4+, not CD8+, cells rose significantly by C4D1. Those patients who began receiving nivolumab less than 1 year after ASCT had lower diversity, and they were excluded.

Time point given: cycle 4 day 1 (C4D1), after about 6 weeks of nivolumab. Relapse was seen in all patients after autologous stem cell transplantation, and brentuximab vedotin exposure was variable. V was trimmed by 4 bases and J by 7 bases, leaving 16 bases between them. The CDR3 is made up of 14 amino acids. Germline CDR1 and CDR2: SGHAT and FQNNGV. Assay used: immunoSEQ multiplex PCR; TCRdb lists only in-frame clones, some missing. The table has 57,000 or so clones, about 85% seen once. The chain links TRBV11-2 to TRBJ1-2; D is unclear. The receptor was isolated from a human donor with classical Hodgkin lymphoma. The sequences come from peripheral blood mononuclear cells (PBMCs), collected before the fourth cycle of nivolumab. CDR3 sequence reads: CASSSPIRGFGYTF. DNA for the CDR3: TGTGCCAGCAGCTCCCCCATCCGAGGCTTTGGCTACACCTTC.